The table lists the clone carrying this T cell receptor (beta chain) with many counts. What it recognizes is unknown. The data derive from a study of read filtering for tumor transcriptome and immune sequencing. In germline, CDR1 is SGHAT, CDR2 FQDESV (reference sequence). V was shortened by 6 bases and J by 1 base, with 12 bases between the two germline ends. The CDR3 has 15 amino acids. Molecular barcoded adaptors covering alpha/delta and beta/gamma chains were used on around 400 ng RNA. TCRdb reanalysed the reads using MiXCR and keeps one entry per CDR3 protein. The repertoire includes 35,000 to 50,000 distinct CDR3 sequences, 15% to 20% of them detected once, and approximately 38% sits in the top ten. Points from the study as a whole: Roughly 82% of IR-seq clonotypes had a single read, yet these held roughly 3.3% of reads.

The chain carries TRBV11-1 and TRBJ2-2, with a weak D call TRBD1 (5 bases). The receptor comes from a donor aged 40 or older with multiple myeloma. The sequenced material came from a population of CD138-negative cells sorted from bone marrow. The CDR3 DNA is TGTGCCAGCAGGCGTTCAAGGGGGAACACCGGGGAGCTGTTTTTT. Protein sequence: CASRRSRGNTGELFF.